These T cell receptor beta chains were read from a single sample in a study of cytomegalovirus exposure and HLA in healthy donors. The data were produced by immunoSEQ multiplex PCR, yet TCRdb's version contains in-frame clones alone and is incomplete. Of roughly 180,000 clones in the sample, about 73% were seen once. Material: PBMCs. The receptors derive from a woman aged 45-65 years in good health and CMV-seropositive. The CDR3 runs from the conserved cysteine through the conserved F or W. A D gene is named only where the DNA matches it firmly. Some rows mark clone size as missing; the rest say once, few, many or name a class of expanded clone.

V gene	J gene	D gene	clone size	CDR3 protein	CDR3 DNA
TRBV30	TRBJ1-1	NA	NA	CAWSLPGLKKGNTEAFF	TGTGCCTGGAGTTTGCCGGGACTGAAAAAGGGAAACACTGAAGCTTTCTTT
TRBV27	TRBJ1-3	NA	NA	CASSPTGYSGNTIYF	TGTGCCAGCAGTCCTACAGGATACTCTGGAAACACCATATATTTT
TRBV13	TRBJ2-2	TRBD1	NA	CASSWGQAARTGELFF	TGTGCCAGCAGCTGGGGACAGGCCGCGCGGACCGGGGAGCTGTTTTTT
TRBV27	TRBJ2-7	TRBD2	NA	CASSSPQRGFYEQYF	TGTGCCAGCAGTTCCCCTCAGCGGGGGTTCTACGAGCAGTACTTC
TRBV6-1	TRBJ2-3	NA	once	CASSPLDTQYF	TGTGCCAGCAGTCCCCTAGATACGCAGTATTTT
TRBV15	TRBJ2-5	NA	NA	CATSRVEETQYF	TGTGCCACCAGCAGAGTCGAAGAGACCCAGTACTTC
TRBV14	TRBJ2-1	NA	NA	CASSHTGTYNEQFF	TGTGCCAGCAGCCACACAGGTACCTACAATGAGCAGTTCTTC
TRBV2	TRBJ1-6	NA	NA	CASSQQGGYSPLHF	TGTGCCAGCAGCCAACAGGGAGGGTATTCACCCCTCCACTTT
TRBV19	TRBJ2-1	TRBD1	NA	CASSGDRSRGDEQFF	TGTGCCAGTAGTGGGGACAGGAGTCGGGGTGATGAGCAGTTCTTC
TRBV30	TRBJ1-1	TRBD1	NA	CAWSDDRDEAFF	TGTGCCTGGAGTGACGACAGGGATGAAGCTTTCTTT
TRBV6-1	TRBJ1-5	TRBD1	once	CASRRQGNQPQHF	TGTGCCAGCAGACGACAGGGGAATCAGCCCCAGCATTTT
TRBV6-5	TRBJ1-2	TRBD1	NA	CASSDQGARGYTF	TGTGCCAGCAGCGATCAGGGGGCTAGAGGCTACACCTTC
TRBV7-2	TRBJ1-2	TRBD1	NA	CASSLGPKGARGYTF	TGTGCCAGCAGCTTAGGACCTAAGGGGGCGAGGGGCTACACCTTC
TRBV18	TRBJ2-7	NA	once	CASSLTRQGEQYF	TGTGCCAGCTCCCTCACCCGGCAGGGTGAGCAGTACTTC
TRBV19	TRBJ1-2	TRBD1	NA	CASSTPSRTGVNYGYTF	TGTGCCAGTAGTACCCCGTCCCGGACAGGGGTTAACTATGGCTACACCTTC
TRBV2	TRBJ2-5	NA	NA	CASGSLSGHRAGQTQYF	TGTGCCAGCGGGAGCCTCTCGGGACACCGGGCCGGGCAGACCCAGTACTTC
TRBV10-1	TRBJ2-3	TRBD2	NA	CASSTSGYTQYF	TGCGCCAGCAGTACTAGCGGGTATACGCAGTATTTT
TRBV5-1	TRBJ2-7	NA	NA	CASSLWAAEGIYEQYF	TGCGCCAGCAGCTTATGGGCCGCGGAGGGGATCTACGAGCAGTACTTC
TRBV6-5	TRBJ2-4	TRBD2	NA	CASRGSGGWKNIQYF	TGTGCCAGCAGGGGAAGCGGGGGGTGGAAAAACATTCAGTACTTC
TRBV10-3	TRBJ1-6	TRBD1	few	CAISAAGGNSPLHF	TGTGCCATCAGTGCTGCAGGGGGGAATTCACCCCTCCACTTT
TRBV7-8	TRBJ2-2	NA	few	CASSYLSGELFF	TGTGCCAGCAGCTATCTCTCCGGGGAGCTGTTTTTT
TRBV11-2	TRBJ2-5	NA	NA	CASSLAPLGTQYF	TGTGCCAGCAGCTTAGCGCCGCTCGGGACCCAGTACTTC
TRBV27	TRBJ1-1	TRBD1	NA	CASSSGGTEAFF	TGTGCCAGCAGTTCAGGGGGCACTGAAGCTTTCTTT
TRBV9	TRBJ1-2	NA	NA	CASSVSGNYGYTF	TGTGCCAGCAGCGTATCAGGGAACTATGGCTACACCTTC
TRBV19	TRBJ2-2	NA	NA	CASSIRGRENTGELFF	TGTGCCAGTAGTATAAGGGGCAGGGAGAACACCGGGGAGCTGTTTTTT
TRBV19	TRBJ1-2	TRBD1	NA	CASSVQGWHYGYTF	TGTGCCAGTAGTGTACAGGGGTGGCACTATGGCTACACCTTC
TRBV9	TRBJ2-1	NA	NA	CASSDRNPDSGHEQFF	TGTGCCAGCAGCGACCGAAATCCCGACAGTGGCCATGAGCAGTTCTTC
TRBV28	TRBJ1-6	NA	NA	CASSLRGNNSPLHF	TGTGCCAGCAGTTTAAGGGGCAATAATTCACCCCTCCACTTT
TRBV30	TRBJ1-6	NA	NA	CAWNLGTNNSPLHF	TGTGCCTGGAACCTCGGGACAAATAATTCACCCCTCCACTTT
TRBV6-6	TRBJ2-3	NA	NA	CASSYFTAGGTDTQYF	TGTGCCAGCAGTTACTTCACTGCGGGCGGCACAGATACGCAGTATTTT
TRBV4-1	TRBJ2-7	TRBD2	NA	CASSQRLAGAHEQYF	TGCGCCAGCAGCCAAAGACTAGCGGGGGCCCACGAGCAGTACTTC
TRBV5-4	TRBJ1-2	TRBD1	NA	CASSIGTANYGYTF	TGTGCCAGCAGCATTGGGACAGCTAACTATGGCTACACCTTC
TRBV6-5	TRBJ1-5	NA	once	CASSYRGGQPQHF	TGTGCCAGCAGTTACCGGGGAGGTCAGCCCCAGCATTTT
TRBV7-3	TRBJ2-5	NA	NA	CARNLGGEETQYF	TGTGCCAGAAACCTAGGGGGGGAAGAGACCCAGTACTTC
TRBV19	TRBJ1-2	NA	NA	CASSIPSGGYTF	TGTGCCAGTAGTATCCCCTCGGGGGGCTACACCTTC
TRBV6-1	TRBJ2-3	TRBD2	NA	CASRGSGGARRSPDTQYF	TGTGCCAGCCGTGGGAGCGGGGGGGCGAGAAGGAGTCCAGATACGCAGTATTTT
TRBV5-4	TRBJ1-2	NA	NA	CASSPPAGYGYTF	TGTGCCAGCAGCCCACCTGCGGGGTATGGCTACACCTTC
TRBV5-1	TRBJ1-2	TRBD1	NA	CASSLAGQGDGYTF	TGCGCCAGCAGCTTGGCCGGACAGGGGGATGGCTACACCTTC
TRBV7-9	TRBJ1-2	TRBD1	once	CSSSLVTGASNYGYTF	TGTTCCAGCAGCTTAGTCACAGGGGCTTCCAACTATGGCTACACCTTC
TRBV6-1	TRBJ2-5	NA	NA	CASSEDRNSGTQYF	TGTGCCAGCAGTGAGGATAGGAACTCAGGGACCCAGTACTTC
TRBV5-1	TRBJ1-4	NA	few	CASSLATGEKLFF	TGCGCCAGCAGCTTGGCGACAGGTGAAAAACTGTTTTTT
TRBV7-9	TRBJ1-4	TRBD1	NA	CASSFGDRDNEKLFF	TGTGCCAGCAGCTTCGGGGACAGAGATAATGAAAAACTGTTTTTT
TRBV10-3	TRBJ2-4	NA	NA	CAISDYGDIQYF	TGTGCCATCAGTGACTACGGAGACATTCAGTACTTC
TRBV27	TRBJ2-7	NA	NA	CASSLGVANEQYF	TGTGCCAGCAGTCTAGGAGTGGCGAACGAGCAGTACTTC
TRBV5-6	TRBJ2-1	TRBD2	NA	CASSPRGGGEQFF	TGTGCCAGCAGCCCGCGCGGGGGAGGGGAGCAGTTCTTC
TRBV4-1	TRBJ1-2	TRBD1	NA	CASSQEPGTAYGYTF	TGCGCCAGCAGCCAAGAGCCCGGGACAGCTTATGGCTACACCTTC
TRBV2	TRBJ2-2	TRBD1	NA	CASSRQGVWTGELFF	TGTGCCAGCTCCCGACAGGGTGTTTGGACCGGGGAGCTGTTTTTT
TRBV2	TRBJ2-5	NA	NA	CASSEAQGNQETQYF	TGTGCCAGCAGTGAAGCGCAGGGAAACCAAGAGACCCAGTACTTC
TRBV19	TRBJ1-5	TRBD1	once	CASSTGQGNQPQHF	TGTGCCAGTAGTACAGGACAGGGTAATCAGCCCCAGCATTTT
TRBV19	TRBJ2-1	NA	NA	CASSPGMGEYNEQFF	TGTGCCAGTAGTCCCGGTATGGGAGAGTACAATGAGCAGTTCTTC
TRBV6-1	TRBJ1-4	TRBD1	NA	CAISESRDREAGEKLFF	TGTGCCATCAGTGAGTCTAGGGACAGGGAAGCGGGTGAAAAACTGTTTTTT